This note documents a single TCR beta chain sequence. What it binds is unknown. These data belong to a study of T cell responses to AZD1222 COVID-19 vaccine. The CDR3 contains 14 residues. V was pared by 5 bases and J by 6 bases, with 8 bases of the junction left unmatched. Germline values: CDR1 SNHLY, CDR2 FYNNEI. Here immunoSEQ multiplex PCR was the method, and the copy in TCRdb shows in-frame clones only, minus some. Counted here are more than 100,000 clones, just over 85% occurring once; the ten biggest clones make up about 7.8%. Study-level findings and limits: Sampled repertoires all dated from after the peak T cell response. Unmutated regions of variants are reportedly targeted by nearly half of spike-specific TCRs. Donors were mostly white British, more females; clonal diversity possibly underestimated.

The chain has TRBV2 and TRBJ1-2; TRBD1 matches 8 bases. The sequencing here drew on peripheral blood, taken on day 0 of AZD1222 vaccination. This receptor was identified in an adult in good health. The CDR3 bases are TGTGCCAGCAGTACGGACAGGGAGTCGCATGGCTACACCTTC. This translates into CASSTDRESHGYTF.